This T cell receptor beta chain emerged from a study of cytomegalovirus exposure and HLA in healthy donors. Between the trimmed V and J ends, which lost 5 bases and 0 bases, there was a span of 11 bases. Germline V gives CDR1 SGHNT, CDR2 YYREEE (reference sequence). The CDR3 is 15 amino acids. The PCR used 60 Vbeta and 13 Jbeta primers. Using immunoSEQ multiplex PCR, the repertoire was profiled, and TCRdb retains in-frame clones only, with some absent. The sample has 140,000 to 150,000 clones; about 72% are singletons. This clonotype originated in a man aged 35 to 55 in good health and CMV-seronegative. Specimen: PBMCs. This chain joins TRBV5-4 and TRBJ2-2, with D perhaps TRBD1 (6 bases). This CDR3 reads CASSFTGSNTGELFF. For the CDR3, the DNA is TGTGCCAGCAGTTTTACAGGGTCGAACACCGGGGAGCTGTTTTTT.